The T cell receptor (beta chain) described here comes from a study of cytomegalovirus exposure and HLA in healthy donors. Study results and caveats: Specificity for CMV antigens was confirmed in vitro for a few of the CMV-associated chains.

The CDR3 consists of 14 residues. Looked up from germline, CDR1 is SNHLY and CDR2 is FYNNEI. V gave up 9 bases and J gave up 0 bases, with 12 bases separating them. The PCR was carried out with 60 Vbeta primers and 13 Jbeta primers. Assay: immunoSEQ multiplex PCR; the TCRdb copy retains only in-frame clones and omits some. Of fewer than 200,000 clones detected, approximately 80% appear once; the ten largest clones hold about 9.5%. As regards this clone: The antigen remains unidentified.

The TCR originated in a man aged 18 to 29 in good health and CMV-seropositive. V and J are TRBV2 and TRBJ1-5, with TRBD1 as a possible D gene (5 bases). The sequencing input was PBMCs. The CDR3 reads CARRQIYSNQPQHF. CDR3 DNA: TGTGCCAGACGACAGATCTATAGCAATCAGCCCCAGCATTTT.